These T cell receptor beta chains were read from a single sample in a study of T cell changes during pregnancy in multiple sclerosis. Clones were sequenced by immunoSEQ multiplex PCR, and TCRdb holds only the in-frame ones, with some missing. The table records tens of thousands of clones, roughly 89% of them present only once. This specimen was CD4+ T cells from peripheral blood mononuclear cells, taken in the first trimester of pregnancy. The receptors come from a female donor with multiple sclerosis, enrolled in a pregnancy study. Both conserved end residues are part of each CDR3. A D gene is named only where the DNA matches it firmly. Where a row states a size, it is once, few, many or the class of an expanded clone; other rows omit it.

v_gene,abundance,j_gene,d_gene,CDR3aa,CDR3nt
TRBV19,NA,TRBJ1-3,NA,CATLNPGQYSSGNTIYF,TGTGCCACCCTTAACCCCGGACAGTATTCTTCTGGAAACACCATATATTTT
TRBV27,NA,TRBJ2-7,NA,CASSKRSVAYEQYF,TGTGCCAGCAGCAAGCGCTCGGTGGCCTACGAGCAGTACTTC
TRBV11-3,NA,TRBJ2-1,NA,CASSLGAAHNEQFF,TGTGCCAGCAGCTTAGGGGCCGCTCACAATGAGCAGTTCTTC
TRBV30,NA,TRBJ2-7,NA,CAWGSAYEQYF,TGTGCCTGGGGTAGCGCCTACGAGCAGTACTTC
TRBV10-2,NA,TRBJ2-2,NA,CASSESSDSIIPGELFF,TGCGCCAGCAGTGAGTCATCGGACTCTATAATACCCGGGGAGCTGTTTTTT
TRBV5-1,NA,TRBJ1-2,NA,CASSPNTGVRGYTF,TGCGCCAGCAGCCCGAATACAGGAGTCAGGGGCTACACCTTC
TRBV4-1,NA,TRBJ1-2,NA,CASSQVPGNAAIYGYTF,TGCGCCAGCAGCCAAGTCCCGGGGAATGCAGCGATTTATGGCTACACCTTC
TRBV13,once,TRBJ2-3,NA,CASSLRGGDTQYF,TGTGCCAGCAGCTTAAGAGGGGGAGATACGCAGTATTTT
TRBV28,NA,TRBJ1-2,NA,CASSLKVGTTLGGYTF,TGTGCCAGCAGTTTAAAGGTGGGGACAACCTTGGGAGGCTACACCTTC
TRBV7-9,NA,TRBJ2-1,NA,CASSRAAGSYNEQFF,TGTGCCAGCAGCAGGGCGGCGGGGTCCTACAATGAGCAGTTCTTC
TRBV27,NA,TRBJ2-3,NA,CASSPVTSTDTQYF,TGTGCCAGCAGCCCAGTGACTAGCACAGATACGCAGTATTTT